This T cell receptor (beta chain) comes out of a study of technical replicates of blood from a few donors. This CDR3 is built from 14 residues. Germline values: CDR1 MGHDK, CDR2 SYGVNS. Trimming left V 0 bases short and J 6 bases short, with 11 bases between. The assay was immunoSEQ multiplex PCR, and TCRdb's table has in-frame clones only and misses some. The data hold 74,000 or so clones, with about nine tenths observed a single time. The rearrangement uses TRBV25-1 and TRBJ1-2; D may be TRBD1 (5 bases). Sequencing used T cells isolated from PBMCs. The receptor comes from a human donor in good health. The CDR3 DNA follows: TGTGCCAGCAGTGAATATGGCAGGGTCGATGGCTACACCTTC. As protein: CASSEYGRVDGYTF.